One and the same sample provided the 2 T cell receptor beta chains below, sequenced in a study of T cell responses to AZD1222 COVID-19 vaccine (dated by TCRdb to about 2021). The library was built by means of the immunoSEQ multiplex PCR assay. Entries here come from immuneACCESS through TCRdb and include only in-frame sequences with V and J called. Some clones fail to appear in such tables; in the studies checked, an unresolved V gene covers under half of the shortfall, and the cause of the remainder is unknown. The sample table lists about 180,000 clones, about 90% of them with a count of one. The ten largest make up approximately 7.7% of the sample. Explained via the paper, the time point label denotes: baseline before first vaccination. This specimen was peripheral blood, taken on day 0 of AZD1222 vaccination. Receptors originate from an adult in good health.

This rearrangement joins TRBV10-1 to TRBJ2-1, with 9 bases matching TRBD2. CDR3 length equals 17 residues. CDR1 WNHNN and CDR2 SYGVQD come from the germline V gene (reference sequence). V lost 3 bases, J lost 1 base, and 7 bases stayed unmatched. In DNA, the CDR3 is TGCGCCAGCAGTGATGGGCTCAGCGGGGGGTCCTACAATGAGCAGTTCTTC. Its translation: CASSDGLSGGSYNEQFF.

The chain is built from TRBV7-8 and TRBJ1-5; no definite D call. The germline gives CDR1 SGHVS, CDR2 FQNEAQ. The V end lost 5 bases, the J end lost 0 bases, and 17 bases lay between the germline ends. The CDR3 is 17 residues long. The CDR3 loop reads CASSPGTSRYSNQPQHF. The CDR3 nucleotides read TGTGCCAGCAGCCCCGGTACCAGTCGATATAGCAATCAGCCCCAGCATTTT.